Detailed here is one T cell receptor (beta chain). Its antigen is not identified. The CDR3 runs 12 residues. Germline V gene sequence: CDR1 MDHEN, CDR2 SYDVKM. Trimming removed 8 bases at V and 5 bases at J, with 12 bases between. These data belong to a study of shared clonotypes between healthy human individuals. General study results and limits: Having only a few donors restricted how much genetic and exposure-history diversity was captured. Only blood underwent sampling, and tissue repertoires likely differ.

The authors divided CD4+ cells into CD45RA+ naive and CD45RA-negative memory subsets. Sorted-subset replicate PCRs used 200 ng DNA, approximately 27,000 T cell genomes. Profiling relied on immunoSEQ multiplex PCR, and the TCRdb table lists in-frame clones only, not all of them. The sample consists of approximately 2.3 million clones, 90% to 95% of them appearing once. The gene calls are TRBV28 and TRBJ1-1; tentatively, D is TRBD1 (5 bases). The source material was naive CD4+ T cells from PBMCs. Indicated subset: CD45RA+ positively selected. The clonotype originates from a man aged 18 to 29 in good health. Some clones in this sample may be carry-over from other donors' samples. Here the CDR3 DNA reads TGTGCCAGCGTGTTAGGGGTGACTGAAGCTTTCTTT. Its protein is CASVLGVTEAFF.